A selection of T cell receptor beta chains follows, all from one sample in a study of OX40 agonist ivuxolimab in advanced cancers. Profiled with immunoSEQ multiplex PCR; TCRdb holds only in-frame clones, not every one. The table has tens of thousands of clones, 65% to 85% seen once; the top ten hold 2% to 2.5%. The sequenced sample was CD4+ or CD8+ T cells sorted from blood, obtained in a trial of the OX40 agonist ivuxolimab. These receptors all stem from an adult with an advanced solid tumor such as melanoma, head and neck, liver or kidney cancer. Each CDR3 is given with its conserved first and last residue. The order of the fields is CDR3 length, clone size, V gene, J gene, D gene, CDR3 DNA, CDR3 protein. D genes are given only for firm matches. Size values are once, few and many counts, or a class for expanded clones, and some rows have none.

>14|-|TRBV7-9|TRBJ1-1|TRBD1
TGTGCCAGCAGCTTGGGACAGGGGGACACTGAAGCTTTCTTT
CASSLGQGDTEAFF
>13|-|TRBV28|TRBJ2-6|-
TGTGCCATCCCTGCGGCTGGGGCCAACGTCCTGACTTTC
CAIPAAGANVLTF
>15|once|TRBV15|TRBJ2-3|-
TGTGCCACCAGCAGAGATCAGGGTAGCACAGATACGCAGTATTTT
CATSRDQGSTDTQYF
>16|-|TRBV15|TRBJ2-3|TRBD1
TGTGCCACCAGCAGAGTTAGGCAGGGGGGCACAGATACGCAGTATTTT
CATSRVRQGGTDTQYF
>13|-|TRBV7-9|TRBJ1-5|-
TGTGCCAGCAGCTCCGTTGGGGATCAGCCCCAGCATTTT
CASSSVGDQPQHF
>14|-|TRBV28|TRBJ1-3|TRBD1
TGTGCCAGTTGGGGACAGAGCTCTGGAAACACCATATATTTT
CASWGQSSGNTIYF
>15|many|TRBV19|TRBJ1-5|-
TGTGCCAGTAGTGCCAGTCAGGGGCGTAATCAGCCCCAGCATTTT
CASSASQGRNQPQHF
>15|medium-sized|TRBV7-2|TRBJ1-3|-
TGTGCCAGCAGCTTCGGGGGAACAGCTGGAAACACCATATATTTT
CASSFGGTAGNTIYF
>12|-|TRBV19|TRBJ1-2|-
TGTGCCAGTACCTTGTCAGACTATGGCTACACCTTC
CASTLSDYGYTF
>14|-|TRBV6-5|TRBJ2-5|TRBD2
TGTGCCAGCAGCCCCACTAGCGGAACAGAGACCCAGTACTTC
CASSPTSGTETQYF
>14|-|TRBV5-1|TRBJ1-2|-
TGCGCCAGCAGCTTGCGGCAGGGCAACCATGGCTACACCTTC
CASSLRQGNHGYTF
>15|-|TRBV5-1|TRBJ2-1|-
TGCGCCAGCAGTAGCCGGGCCCAGGGGGGGCATGAGCAGTTCTTC
CASSSRAQGGHEQFF
>14|-|TRBV19|TRBJ1-3|-
TGTGCCAGCCAAAGCGCAAACACTGGAAACACCATATATTTT
CASQSANTGNTIYF
>15|-|TRBV18|TRBJ2-4|-
TGTGCCAGCACGAACCCCCAGCCGCGTGGAAACATTCAGTACTTC
CASTNPQPRGNIQYF
>14|-|TRBV9|TRBJ2-2|TRBD2
TGTGCCAGCAGCGTCGGACTAGCGGCCGGGGAGCTGTTTTTT
CASSVGLAAGELFF
>16|-|TRBV7-9|TRBJ2-3|TRBD2
TGTGCCAGCAGCTTGAGTCTAGCGGGCCCCACAGATACGCAGTATTTT
CASSLSLAGPTDTQYF
>12|-|TRBV29-1|TRBJ1-2|TRBD1
TGCAGCGGAGGGGACAGTCTCTATGGCTACACCTTC
CSGGDSLYGYTF
>12|-|TRBV28|TRBJ1-2|-
TGTGCCAGCAGGACTGCTAACTATGGCTACACCTTC
CASRTANYGYTF
>12|-|TRBV28|TRBJ2-3|-
TGTGCCAGCAGGGGCATGGCCGATACGCAGTATTTT
CASRGMADTQYF
>14|-|TRBV5-1|TRBJ2-3|TRBD1
TGCGCCAGCACCTTGGGACAGGGATCAGATACGCAGTATTTT
CASTLGQGSDTQYF
>15|-|TRBV5-1|TRBJ2-6|-
TGCGCCAGCAGCTTGGGAGCCTCTGGGGCCAACGTCCTGACTTTC
CASSLGASGANVLTF
>15|-|TRBV5-1|TRBJ2-2|-
TGCGCCAGCAGCTTTCTAGCGTCGAACACCGGGGAGCTGTTTTTT
CASSFLASNTGELFF
>14|-|TRBV2|TRBJ2-7|TRBD1
TGTGCCAGCAGGGAGACAGGGCCCTCCTACGAGCAGTACTTC
CASRETGPSYEQYF
>13|once|TRBV11-2|TRBJ2-7|-
TGTGCCAGCAGCCCCAGGCCTATTGGTGAGCAGTACTTC
CASSPRPIGEQYF
>16|-|TRBV19|TRBJ2-5|-
TGTGCCAGTACCTCCCGCGGACGCCCCGAGGATGGGACCCAGTACTTC
CASTSRGRPEDGTQYF
>19|few|TRBV19|TRBJ1-4|-
TGTGCCAGTAGTATGCCGCGGTCGCGAAGGACAACTATGAATGAAAAACTGTTTTTT
CASSMPRSRRTTMNEKLFF
>12|-|TRBV21-1|TRBJ1-6|-
TGTGCCAGAGGGGGGCCCAATTCACCCCTCCACTTT
CARGGPNSPLHF
>15|few|TRBV5-1|TRBJ2-7|TRBD2
TGCGCCAGCAGCTTGGGGACTAGCGGGGGGTACGAGCAGTACTTC
CASSLGTSGGYEQYF
>14|-|TRBV5-1|TRBJ2-3|TRBD1
TGCGCCAGCATCGGGACAGGGTTTGGAGATACGCAGTATTTT
CASIGTGFGDTQYF
>16|-|TRBV6-5|TRBJ2-5|TRBD2
TGTGCCAGCAGTTCCCAAAGCGGGGAGTACCAAGAGACCCAGTACTTC
CASSSQSGEYQETQYF
>14|-|TRBV6-5|TRBJ2-7|-
TGTGCCGCCCACAGAGGTTCCGAAGGCTACGAGCAGTACTTC
CAAHRGSEGYEQYF
>15|-|TRBV7-3|TRBJ2-1|-
TGTGCCAGCAGCTTAAGAGGCAGCTCCTACAATGAGCAGTTCTTC
CASSLRGSSYNEQFF
>16|-|TRBV18|TRBJ1-3|-
TGTGCCAGCTCACCTGGACAGTTCAGCTCTGGAAACACCATATATTTT
CASSPGQFSSGNTIYF
>13|-|TRBV6-6|TRBJ1-4|TRBD1
TGTGCCAGCACGGACAGGGGGGGCGAAAAACTGTTTTTT
CASTDRGGEKLFF
>13|few|TRBV29-1|TRBJ1-5|-
TGCAGCGTTGAGGCAGGGTTCAATCAGCCCCAGCATTTT
CSVEAGFNQPQHF
>14|-|TRBV6-5|TRBJ1-4|-
TGTGCCAGCAGTCAAAACGGCCAGGGAGAAAAACTGTTTTTT
CASSQNGQGEKLFF
>12|-|TRBV29-1|TRBJ1-1|-
TGCAGCGGAGTAACAGGGAACACTGAAGCTTTCTTT
CSGVTGNTEAFF
>15|few|TRBV11-2|TRBJ2-7|-
TGTGCCAGCAGCTTAGTCGCGGACAGCCACTACGAGCAGTACTTC
CASSLVADSHYEQYF
>13|-|TRBV6-1|TRBJ1-2|-
TGTGCCAGCGTAAAGGCCACTAACTATGGCTACACCTTC
CASVKATNYGYTF
>15|few|TRBV29-1|TRBJ2-1|TRBD2
TGCAGCGTTGGTCTTGGGACTACCGTTTACAATGAGCAGTTCTTC
CSVGLGTTVYNEQFF
>15|few|TRBV30|TRBJ2-5|TRBD2
TGTGCCTGGAGTGTAAGGCGGGAGGGCCGGAAGACCCAGTACTTC
CAWSVRREGRKTQYF
>17|-|TRBV4-1|TRBJ1-6|-
TGCGCCAGCAGCCACTCAATCCTCAGGGGCCGGCATTCACCCCTCCACTTT
CASSHSILRGRHSPLHF
>17|-|TRBV18|TRBJ2-1|TRBD2
TGTGCCAGCTCACCCTTAGCGGGAGGGCCTGAGTTGAATGAGCAGTTCTTC
CASSPLAGGPELNEQFF
>12|-|TRBV7-9|TRBJ1-1|-
TGTGCCAGCAGCGCAGACCCAGGGAAAGCTTTCTTT
CASSADPGKAFF
>15|-|TRBV29-1|TRBJ2-2|-
TGCAGCGTTGTGGGGGGGGCCTCGAACACCGGGGAGCTGTTTTTT
CSVVGGASNTGELFF
>13|-|TRBV2|TRBJ1-2|TRBD1
TGTGCCAGCAGTCTGGACAGGGGCTATGGCTACACCTTC
CASSLDRGYGYTF
>16|-|TRBV15|TRBJ2-7|TRBD2
TGTGCCACCAGCAGAAAGTTGGGACTAGCGGCCTACGAGCAGTACTTC
CATSRKLGLAAYEQYF
>15|-|TRBV30|TRBJ2-7|-
TGTGCCTGGAGTGAACCCGGGTCTGCCTCTCTCGAGCAGTACTTC
CAWSEPGSASLEQYF
>14|once|TRBV11-2|TRBJ2-1|-
TGTGCCAGCAGCCTAAGCAGGGTGCGTCATGAGCAGTTCTTC
CASSLSRVRHEQFF
>11|-|TRBV19|TRBJ2-7|-
TGTGCCAGTAGTATAGGACAGAACCAGTACTTC
CASSIGQNQYF
>16|few|TRBV9|TRBJ1-1|TRBD1
TGTGCCAGCAGCTTCTCATGGGAGGGGGCGAATACTGAAGCTTTCTTT
CASSFSWEGANTEAFF
>12|once|TRBV5-6|TRBJ2-5|-
TGTGCCAGCAGCTCCGCGGTGGGGACCCAGTACTTC
CASSSAVGTQYF
>15|-|TRBV13|TRBJ2-2|-
TGTGCCAGCAGCTCGTGGACTACTTACACCGGGGAGCTGTTTTTT
CASSSWTTYTGELFF
>15|-|TRBV4-1|TRBJ1-1|-
TGCGCCAGCAGCCAAGCGGGGGGGAGACGCACTGAAGCTTTCTTT
CASSQAGGRRTEAFF
>15|-|TRBV7-6|TRBJ2-1|-
TGTGCCAGCAGCCCAGGGAGGGGGTTCGGTAGGGAGCAGTTCTTC
CASSPGRGFGREQFF
>15|-|TRBV19|TRBJ2-4|-
TGTGCCAGTAGTATTGTTAGCTCGACCAAAAACATTCAGTACTTC
CASSIVSSTKNIQYF
>13|-|TRBV28|TRBJ2-5|-
TGTGCCAGCAGTTTTTCGGATCAAGAGACCCAGTACTTC
CASSFSDQETQYF
>14|-|TRBV5-5|TRBJ1-5|TRBD1
TGTGCCAGCAGCCCCGACAGGGTCAATCAGCCCCAGCATTTT
CASSPDRVNQPQHF
>17|-|TRBV7-9|TRBJ2-1|TRBD2
TGTGCCAGCAGCTTACTACTAGGTCTAGCGGGATTGAATGAGCAGTTCTTC
CASSLLLGLAGLNEQFF